This paragraph covers one TCR beta chain sequence. Antigen unknown. The source of the sample is a study of cytomegalovirus exposure and HLA in healthy donors. Vbeta (60) and Jbeta (13) primers were used in the PCR. Method: immunoSEQ multiplex PCR; TCRdb's copy keeps in-frame clones and lacks some. The repertoire has 200,000 to 250,000 clones, roughly 82% of them found once; the top ten carry around 5.7%. Trimming stripped 5 bases from V and 2 bases from J, with 11 bases between. Looked up from germline, CDR1 is SGHTA and CDR2 is FQGNSA. CDR3 length: 14 residues. Study-level results: Versus the approximately 700-donor mean, an Asian-associated ancestry cluster reportedly showed fewer N-insertions in a later analysis. TRBV6-2, TRBV6-3 and some other V segments were unresolvable in 87-base-pair reads. A later look showed TCR association rates differing by HLA locus, highest for DRB1 and lowest for HLA-C.

The TCR originated in a woman between 35 and 50 years old in good health and CMV-seropositive. The chain employs TRBV7-2 and TRBJ2-3, with unresolved D. Sequenced input: PBMCs. CDR3 coding DNA: TGTGCCAGCAGCCTTATGGCGGCCACAGATACGCAGTATTTT. Amino acid sequence: CASSLMAATDTQYF.